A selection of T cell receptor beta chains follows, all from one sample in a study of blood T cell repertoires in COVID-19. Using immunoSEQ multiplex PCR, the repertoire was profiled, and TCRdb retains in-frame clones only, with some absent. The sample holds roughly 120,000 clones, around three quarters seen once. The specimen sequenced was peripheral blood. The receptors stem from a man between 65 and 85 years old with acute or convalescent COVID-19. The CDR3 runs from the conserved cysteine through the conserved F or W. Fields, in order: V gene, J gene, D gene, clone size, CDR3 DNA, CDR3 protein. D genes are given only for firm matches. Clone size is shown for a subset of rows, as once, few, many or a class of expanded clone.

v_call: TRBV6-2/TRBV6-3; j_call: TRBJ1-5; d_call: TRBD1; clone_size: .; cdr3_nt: TGTGCCAGCAGTTATAGGACAGGGCTCTACGGGAATCAGCCCCAGCATTTT; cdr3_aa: CASSYRTGLYGNQPQHF
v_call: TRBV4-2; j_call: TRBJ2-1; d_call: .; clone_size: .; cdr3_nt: TGTGCCAGCAGCCAAGTGGACCGGGAGCTGAACAATGAGCAGTTCTTC; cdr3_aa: CASSQVDRELNNEQFF
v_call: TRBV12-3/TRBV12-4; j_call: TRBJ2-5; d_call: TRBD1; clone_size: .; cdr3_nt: TGTGCCAGCAGAAGACAGGGGGAAGAGACCCAGTACTTC; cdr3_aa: CASRRQGEETQYF
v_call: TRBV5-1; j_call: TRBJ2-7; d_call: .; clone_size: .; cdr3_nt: TGCGCCAGCAGCCGGGACGGGGGGCTCGAGCAGTACTTC; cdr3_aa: CASSRDGGLEQYF
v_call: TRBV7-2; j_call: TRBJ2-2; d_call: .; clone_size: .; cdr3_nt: TGTGCCAGCAGCCCCAGCGTCACCGGGGAGCTGTTTTTT; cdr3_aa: CASSPSVTGELFF
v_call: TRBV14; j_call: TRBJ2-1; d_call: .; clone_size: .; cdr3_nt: TGTGCCAGCAGCCAATTGTCGGAGGTTTTGGATGAGCAGTTCTTC; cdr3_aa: CASSQLSEVLDEQFF
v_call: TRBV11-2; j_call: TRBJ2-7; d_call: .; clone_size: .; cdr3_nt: TGTGCCAGCAGCTCTAACTACGAGCAGTACTTC; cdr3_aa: CASSSNYEQYF
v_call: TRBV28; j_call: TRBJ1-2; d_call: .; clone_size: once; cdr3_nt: TGTGCCAGCAGTTTACTCACAGACCACTATGGCTACACCTTC; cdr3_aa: CASSLLTDHYGYTF
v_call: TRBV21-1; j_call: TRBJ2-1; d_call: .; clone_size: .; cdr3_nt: TGTGCCAGCAGCAAAGAGGATAGCGGGAGGGCTACTCAGTTCTTC; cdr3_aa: CASSKEDSGRATQFF
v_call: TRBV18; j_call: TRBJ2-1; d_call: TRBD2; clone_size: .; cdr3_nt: TGTGCCAGCTCACCACCGCTGGCTAGCGGGAGTAATAATGAGCAGTTCTTC; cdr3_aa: CASSPPLASGSNNEQFF
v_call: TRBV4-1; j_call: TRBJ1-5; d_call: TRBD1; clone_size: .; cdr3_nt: TGCGCCAGCAGCCAAGAGGGACAGGGAAGCAATCAGCCCCAGCATTTT; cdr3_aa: CASSQEGQGSNQPQHF
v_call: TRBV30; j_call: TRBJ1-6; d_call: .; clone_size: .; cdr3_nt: TGTGCCTGGAGTGTAGGGGCAGGAGTTAATTCACCCCTCCACTTT; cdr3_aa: CAWSVGAGVNSPLHF
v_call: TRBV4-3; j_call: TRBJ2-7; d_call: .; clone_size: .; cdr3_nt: TGCGCCAGCAGCCTGCAGGTCGAGGGCGACGAGCAGTACTTC; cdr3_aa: CASSLQVEGDEQYF
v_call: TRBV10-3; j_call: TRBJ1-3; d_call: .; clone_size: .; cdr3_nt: TGTGCCATCAACCCAGATTCCTCTGGAAACACCATATATTTT; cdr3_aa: CAINPDSSGNTIYF
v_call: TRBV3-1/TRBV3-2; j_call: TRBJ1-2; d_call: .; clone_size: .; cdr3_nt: TGTGCCAGCAGCCCCCGAGAGGCCGGGGATGGCTACACCTTC; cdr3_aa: CASSPREAGDGYTF
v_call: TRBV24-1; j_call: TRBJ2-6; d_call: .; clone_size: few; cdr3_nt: TGTGCCACCAGTGCACCAGATTCCCTCGGGTCCTCCAACGTCCTGACTTTC; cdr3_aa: CATSAPDSLGSSNVLTF
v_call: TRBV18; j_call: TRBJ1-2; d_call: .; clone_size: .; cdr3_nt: TGTGCCAGCTCACCGGTTTCCCCTAGCGGTGGCTACACCTTC; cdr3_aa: CASSPVSPSGGYTF
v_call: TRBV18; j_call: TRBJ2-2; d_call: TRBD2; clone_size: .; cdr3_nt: TGTGCCAGCTCACCACCGCTAGCGGGGGGCACCGGGGAGCTGTTTTTT; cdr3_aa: CASSPPLAGGTGELFF
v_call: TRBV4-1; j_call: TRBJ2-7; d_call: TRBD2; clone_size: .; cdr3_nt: TGCGCCAGCAGCCCTCTAGCGGGAGACCCCACCTACGAGCAGTACTTC; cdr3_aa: CASSPLAGDPTYEQYF
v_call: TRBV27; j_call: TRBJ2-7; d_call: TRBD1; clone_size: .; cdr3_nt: TGTGCCAGCAGTCCGAGACAGGGGGCGCGGTACGAGCAGTACTTC; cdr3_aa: CASSPRQGARYEQYF
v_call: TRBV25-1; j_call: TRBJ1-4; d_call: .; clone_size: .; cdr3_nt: TGTGCCAGCAGCCAGGGCGGGGGAGCGACTAATGAAAAACTGTTTTTT; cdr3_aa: CASSQGGGATNEKLFF
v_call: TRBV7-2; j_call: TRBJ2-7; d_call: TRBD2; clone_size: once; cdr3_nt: TGTGCCAGCAGCTTAGCCGGGACTAGCAGCTACGAGCAGTACTTC; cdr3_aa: CASSLAGTSSYEQYF
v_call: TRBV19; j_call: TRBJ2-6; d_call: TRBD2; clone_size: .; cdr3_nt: TGTGCCAGTAGTATTTTGCGGGAGGGCCTTGGGGCCAACGTCCTGACTTTC; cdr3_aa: CASSILREGLGANVLTF
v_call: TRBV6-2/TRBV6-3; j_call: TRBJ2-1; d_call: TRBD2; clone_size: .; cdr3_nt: TGTGCCAGCAGTTACGCTAGCGGGAGGGCCCTCAATGAGCAGTTCTTC; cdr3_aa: CASSYASGRALNEQFF
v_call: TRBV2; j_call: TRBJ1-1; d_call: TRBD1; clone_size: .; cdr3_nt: TGTGCCAGCAGTGAGTGGGTTAAGGGGGCGAACACTGAAGCTTTCTTT; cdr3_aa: CASSEWVKGANTEAFF
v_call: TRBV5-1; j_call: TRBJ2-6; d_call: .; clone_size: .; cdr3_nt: TGCGCCAGCAGCTTGGTAGCGACAATCGACTCTGGGGCCAACGTCCTGACTTTC; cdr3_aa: CASSLVATIDSGANVLTF
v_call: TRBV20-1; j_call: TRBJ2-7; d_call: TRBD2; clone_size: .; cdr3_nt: TGCAGTGCTAGTGACGGGGGGTCCTACGAGCAGTACTTC; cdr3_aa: CSASDGGSYEQYF
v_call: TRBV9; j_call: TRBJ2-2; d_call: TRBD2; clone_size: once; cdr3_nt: TGTGCCAGCAGCCCTACTAGCGGGAGAGTCACCGGGGAGCTGTTTTTT; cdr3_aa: CASSPTSGRVTGELFF
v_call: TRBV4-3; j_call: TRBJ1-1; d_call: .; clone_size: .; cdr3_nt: TGCGCCAGCAGCCACGGGGCGGGGGCGGGAGGGCGCGGGAATGGCCTGAACACTGAAGCTTTCTTT; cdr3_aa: CASSHGAGAGGRGNGLNTEAFF
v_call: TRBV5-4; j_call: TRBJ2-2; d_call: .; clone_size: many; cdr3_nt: TGTGCCAGCAGCTTGGGAGAAGCGAACACCGGGGAGCTGTTTTTT; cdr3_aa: CASSLGEANTGELFF
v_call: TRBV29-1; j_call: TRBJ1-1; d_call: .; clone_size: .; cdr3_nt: TGCAGCGTTGGCGGCAGGGGTGCCCCTGAAGCTTTCTTT; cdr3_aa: CSVGGRGAPEAFF
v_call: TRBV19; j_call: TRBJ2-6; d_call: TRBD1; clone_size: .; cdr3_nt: TGTGCCAGTAGTCCACGACAGGGAAATGGGGCCAACGTCCTGACTTTC; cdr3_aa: CASSPRQGNGANVLTF
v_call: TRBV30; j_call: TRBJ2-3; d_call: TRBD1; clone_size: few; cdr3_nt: TGTGCCTGGACGGGACAGGGGATGGGTACGCAGTATTTT; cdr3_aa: CAWTGQGMGTQYF
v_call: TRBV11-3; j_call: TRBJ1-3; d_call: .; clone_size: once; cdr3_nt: TGTGCCAGCAGCAAACAGGATGACTCTGGAAACACCATATATTTT; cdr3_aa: CASSKQDDSGNTIYF
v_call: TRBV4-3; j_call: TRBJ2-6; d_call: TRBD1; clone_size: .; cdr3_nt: TGCGCCAGCAGCCAAACGATCCAGGGGGCTGGGGCCAACGTCCTGACTTTC; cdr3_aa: CASSQTIQGAGANVLTF
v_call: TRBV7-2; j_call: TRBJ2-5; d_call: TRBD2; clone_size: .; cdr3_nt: TGTGCCAGCAGCGGACAACTAGCGGGAGAGACCCAGTACTTC; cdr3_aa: CASSGQLAGETQYF
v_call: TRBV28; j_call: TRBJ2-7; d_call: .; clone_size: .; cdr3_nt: TGTGCCAGCAGTTTTGCCAGGGCCACCTACGAGCAGTACTTC; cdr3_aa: CASSFARATYEQYF
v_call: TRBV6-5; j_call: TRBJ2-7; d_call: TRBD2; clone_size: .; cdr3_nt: TGTGCCAGCACCACAGAGGGGACTAGCGTTTACGAGCAGTACTTC; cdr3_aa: CASTTEGTSVYEQYF
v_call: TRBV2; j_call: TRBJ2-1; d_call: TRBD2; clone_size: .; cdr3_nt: TGTGCCAGCAGTTCGGGACTAGTAATCCCGGGTGAGCAGTTCTTC; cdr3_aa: CASSSGLVIPGEQFF
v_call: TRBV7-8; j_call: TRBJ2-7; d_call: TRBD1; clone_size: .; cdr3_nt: TGTGCCAGCAGCTTTCGACAGGGGACCTACGAGCAGTACTTC; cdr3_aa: CASSFRQGTYEQYF
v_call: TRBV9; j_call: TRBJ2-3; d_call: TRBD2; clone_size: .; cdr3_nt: TGTGCCAGCAGCACCGGACTAGCGGGGAGCACAGATACGCAGTATTTT; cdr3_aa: CASSTGLAGSTDTQYF
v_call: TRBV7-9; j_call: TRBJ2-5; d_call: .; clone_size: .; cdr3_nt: TGTGCCAGCAGCTTACCCGGGACAATTCAAGAGACCCAGTACTTC; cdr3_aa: CASSLPGTIQETQYF
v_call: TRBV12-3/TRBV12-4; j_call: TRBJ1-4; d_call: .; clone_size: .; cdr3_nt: TGTGCCAGCAGGATTTCGGGGGAAAAACTGTTTTTT; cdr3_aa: CASRISGEKLFF
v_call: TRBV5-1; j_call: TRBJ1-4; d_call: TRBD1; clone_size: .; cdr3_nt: TGCGCCAGCAGCTTGGTCCGGGACAGGGATGCAACTAATGAAAAACTGTTTTTT; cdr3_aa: CASSLVRDRDATNEKLFF
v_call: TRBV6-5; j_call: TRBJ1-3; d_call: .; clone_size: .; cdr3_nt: TGTGCCAGCAGTTACTCGCCGGAGCGCTCTGGAAACACCATATATTTT; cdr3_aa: CASSYSPERSGNTIYF